A single sample gave rise to the 21 T cell receptor beta chains below, sequenced in a study of Graves' ophthalmopathy and Graves' hyperthyroidism. RNA transcripts were the source from which TCR beta CDR3 regions were amplified. First-round RT-PCR with HTBI primers preceded a second-round multiplex PCR. TCRdb reprocessed the multiplex PCR reads with MiXCR, giving one entry per CDR3 protein. In the table there are about 640,000 distinct CDR3 sequences, under 50% of which are singletons. Sequencing was carried out using peripheral blood. The receptors stem from an adult man with Graves' ophthalmopathy.

In its sample, this clonotype was seen a few times. The chain joins TRBV12-3 or TRBV12-4 to TRBJ2-2; D gene ambiguous. The CDR3 spans 14 residues. V was clipped by 8 bases and J by 0 bases, with 10 bases between them. CDR3 sequence: CASRAEPNTGELFF. The CDR3 nucleotides read TGTGCCAGCCGTGCCGAGCCGAACACCGGGGAGCTGTTTTTT.

About this clonotype itself: Given a much more abundant clone one base away, this may be a read error. The V call is TRBV9, the J call TRBJ1-1, with 8 bases aligning to TRBD1. With V trimmed by 5 bases and J by 3 bases, 9 bases remained unmatched. Germline lookup yields CDR1 SGDLS and CDR2 YYNGEE. The CDR3 runs 15 residues. The CDR3 DNA reads TGTGCCAGCAGTTCCGGACAGGGCCCGTACACTGAAGCTTTCTTT. Amino acids: CASSSGQGPYTEAFF.

The rearrangement uses TRBV10-3 and TRBJ1-5; unclear D gene. Between the trimmed V and J ends, which lost 5 bases and 7 bases, there was a span of 9 bases. The V gene's germline CDR1 is ENHRY and CDR2 SYGVKD. CDR3 length equals 12 residues. CDR3 protein: CAISYLPQPQHF. In nucleotides, the CDR3 is TGTGCCATCAGTTACCTCCCCCAGCCCCAGCATTTT.

The chain carries TRBV27 and TRBJ1-2; D gene uncertain. V lost 4 bases to trimming and J lost 8 bases, with 11 bases between them. Germline CDR1 and CDR2: MNHEY and SMNVEV (reference sequence). The CDR3 runs 12 residues. The CDR3 loop is CASSSRVGGYTF. CDR3 nucleotides: TGTGCCAGCAGTTCGAGGGTCGGCGGCTACACCTTC.

This clonotype was detected many times. The chain recombines TRBV2 with TRBJ2-5; 13 bases match TRBD2. The CDR3 is 15 residues long. J lost 5 bases, V lost 6 bases, and 6 bases had no gene match. The germline CDR1 and CDR2 sequences are SNHLY and FYNNEI. This CDR3 reads CASSGPTSGGETQYF. Here the CDR3 DNA reads TGTGCCAGCAGCGGTCCGACTAGCGGGGGGGAGACCCAGTACTTC.

This chain links TRBV7-2 with TRBJ1-6, with 7 bases that match TRBD1. Trimming cost V 8 bases and J 9 bases; bases outside gene matches: 13. Germline V gives CDR1 SGHTA, CDR2 FQGNSA. The length of the CDR3 is 15 residues. The CDR3 region is CASWDSPSGISPLHF. The CDR3 nucleotides read TGTGCCAGCTGGGACAGCCCGTCCGGAATTTCACCCCTCCACTTT.

The gene calls are TRBV24-1 and TRBJ2-3, with D maybe TRBD2 (5 bases). V shed 3 bases and J shed 2 bases, with 11 bases lying between them. Germline V gene sequence: CDR1 KGHDR, CDR2 SFDVKD. The CDR3 is 15 amino acids. CDR3 loop: CATSDPGLITDTQYF. As DNA, the CDR3 is TGTGCCACCAGTGATCCCGGACTGATCACAGATACGCAGTATTTT.

Comments on this clonotype: One base away lies a much larger clone, so this may be a sequencing read error. V is TRBV29-1 and J is TRBJ2-7, with D possibly matching TRBD2 (5 bases). This CDR3 region has 11 residues. Germline V gene sequence: CDR1 SQVTM, CDR2 ANQGSEA. The CDR3 DNA follows: TGCAGCGTTCTGGTAGACTACGAGCGGTACTTC. Amino acids: CSVLVDYERYF.

As to this clonotype: A single base separates this from a much larger clone, so it may be a read error. The chain has TRBV10-3 and TRBJ1-6; the match to TRBD1 covers 7 bases. Germline CDR1 is ENHRY and CDR2 is SYGVKD. V dropped 10 bases and J dropped 9; count of bases not matched to a gene: 12. The CDR3 contains 14 residues. CDR3 region: CANRRQGVTSPLHF. The DNA of the CDR3 is TGTGCCAACAGACGACAGGGAGTGACTTCACCCCTCCACTTT.

This chain connects TRBV2 to TRBJ2-7; 8 bases line up with TRBD1. CDR3 length: 16 residues. J gave up 6 bases and V 8 bases, and 18 bases lay outside the gene matches. Per germline, CDR1 SNHLY and CDR2 FYNNEI. DNA of the CDR3: TGTGCCAGCTCACTCGCCGGACAGGGCGGTTCTCGCGAGCAGTACTTC. Encoded protein: CASSLAGQGGSREQYF.

In this sample, this clonotype turned up a few times. One end of the junction varies from germline; a read error may be responsible. J is TRBJ2-7 and V is TRBV20-1; 7 bases map to TRBD1. The CDR3 totals 15 residues. Looked up from germline, CDR1 is DFQATT and CDR2 is SNEGSKA (reference sequence). The CDR3 loop is CSAGDTRQGYYEQYF. CDR3 bases: TGCAGTGCTGGAGATACAAGACAGGGATACTACGAGCAGTACTTC.

This chain connects TRBV7-8 to TRBJ1-4; 9 nucleotides line up with TRBD1. J lost 8 bases, V lost 2 bases, and 12 bases had no gene match. CDR1 SGHVS and CDR2 FQNEAQ come from the germline V gene. The CDR3 loop spans 17 amino acids. The CDR3 DNA sequence: TGTGCCAGCAGCTTATACAGGGGGCTCGGGGTGAGAGAAAAACTGTTTTTT. Protein: CASSLYRGLGVREKLFF.

A few counts support this clonotype. This chain uses TRBV7-8 with TRBJ2-5; possibly TRBD1 for D (7 bases). Germline assignment: CDR1 SGHVS and CDR2 FQNEAQ. Deletions cut 1 base from V and 3 bases from J, with 18 bases between. The CDR3 extends over 17 amino acids. The CDR3 reads CASSLVRRGRFEETQYF. The CDR3 coding sequence is TGTGCCAGCAGCTTAGTTCGGAGGGGGCGGTTCGAAGAGACCCAGTACTTC.

The table lists this clonotype with many counts. The chain links TRBV7-9 to TRBJ2-7, with D perhaps matching TRBD1 (5 bases). V shed 5 bases and J shed 4 bases, with 15 bases lying between them. The germline V gene has CDR1 SEHNR and CDR2 FQNEAQ (reference sequence). CDR3 length: 14 amino acids. CDR3 residues: CASSRPGIGYEQYF. The DNA for the CDR3 is TGTGCCAGCAGCCGTCCAGGGATCGGTTACGAGCAGTACTTC.

V gene TRBV20-1 combines with J gene TRBJ1-5; unclear D gene. V was pared by 4 bases and J by 9 bases, with 22 bases between. Per the germline V gene, CDR1 is DFQATT and CDR2 is SNEGSKA (reference sequence). The CDR3 has 15 amino acids. CDR3: CSATASGLGQWPQHF. DNA for the CDR3: TGCAGTGCTACTGCCTCGGGCTTAGGGCAGTGGCCCCAGCATTTT.

This chain connects TRBV25-1 to TRBJ2-5; TRBD1 aligns across 8 bases. The germline CDR1 and CDR2 sequences are MGHDK and SYGVNS. With 0 bases clipped from V and 5 bases from J, the junction kept 14 bases outside the gene matches. The CDR3 runs 18 residues. The CDR3 nucleotides are TGTGCCAGCAGTGAATATGCCACCCGCCGCGGGGACAGGGAGACCCAGTACTTC. Amino acid sequence: CASSEYATRRGDRETQYF.

The J gene is TRBJ1-2, the V gene TRBV12-3 or TRBV12-4; D call uncertain. This CDR3 region has 14 residues. V lost 3 bases and J lost 3, with 11 bases in between. CDR3 sequence (DNA): TGTGCCAGCAGTTTGTCGGGAGGGCACTATGGCTACACCTTC. The encoded protein is CASSLSGGHYGYTF.

This clonotype was recorded many times. The V call is TRBV7-2, the J call TRBJ2-2, with D unclear. The CDR3 is 13 amino acids. V was clipped by 4 bases and J by 8 bases, with 11 bases between them. Germline CDR1 SGHTA, CDR2 FQGNSA. The CDR3 DNA reads TGTGCCAGCAGCTCGGACCCGAGGGGGGAGCTGTTTTTT. Its translation is CASSSDPRGELFF.

This clonotype was observed many times. The V gene is TRBV5-1, the J gene TRBJ1-2, with TRBD1 matching over 10 bases. The length of the CDR3 is 16 residues. Germline V gene lookup returns CDR1 SGHRS and CDR2 YFSETQ. Trimming cost V 2 bases and J 3 bases; bases outside gene matches: 7. In DNA, the CDR3 is TGCGCCAGCAGCTTACCGGGACAGGGGTCGGACTATGGCTACACCTTC. This codes for CASSLPGQGSDYGYTF.

This clonotype was seen only a few times. The chain uses TRBV19 and TRBJ2-5; 13 bases are shared with TRBD2. The germline CDR1 and CDR2 sequences are LNHDA and SQIVND (reference sequence). Trimming removed 3 bases from V and 4 bases from J; junction bases left unmatched: 17. This CDR3 contains 20 residues. In DNA form, the CDR3 reads TGTGCCAGTAGTATTGCGAGGACTAGCGGGGGCCTCGCGGAAGGAGAGACCCAGTACTTC. It yields the protein CASSIARTSGGLAEGETQYF.

V usage is TRBV25-1 and J usage is TRBJ2-3, with TRBD2 identical over 8 bases. CDR3 size: 15 residues. Unmatched junction bases numbered 8, after V lost 5 bases and J lost 4 bases. The germline V gene has CDR1 MGHDK and CDR2 SYGVNS. For the CDR3, the DNA is TGTGCCAGCAGTTCGAGCGGGAGAGGTGCAGATACGCAGTATTTT. Encoded protein: CASSSSGRGADTQYF.